This T cell receptor beta chain appears in the sequencing data of a study of blood T cell repertoires in COVID-19. Study information: COVID-19 samples, acute and convalescent, were from the United States, Italy and Spain. PBMCs, B-cell-depleted T cells, or T cells were the source of the cDNA or gDNA that made up the material.

Note on this clone: Other DNA sequences in this specimen translate into the identical CDR3.

The V gene's germline CDR1 is LNHDA and CDR2 SQIVND (reference sequence). J was trimmed by 6 bases and V by 4 bases; bases with no gene match: 2. This CDR3 is 14 amino acids long. Authors' data handling: Amplifying reference gene primers gave estimates of nucleated cell counts. Measured with immunoSEQ multiplex PCR; TCRdb has only the in-frame clones, and not every one. V and J calls and clone size come straight from that table; D and trimming were deduced from the DNA. This sample carries fewer than 250,000 clones, around 80% of them seen once, and the ten largest clones take less than 20%. Sequenced: peripheral blood. The J gene is TRBJ2-2, the V gene TRBV19, with 10 bases fitting TRBD1. This sequence originates from a human donor in a cohort sampled during active COVID-19. The CDR3 DNA follows: TGTGCCAGTAGTAGGGGACAGGGGCCCGGGGAGCTGTTTTTT. This sequence encodes CASSRGQGPGELFF.